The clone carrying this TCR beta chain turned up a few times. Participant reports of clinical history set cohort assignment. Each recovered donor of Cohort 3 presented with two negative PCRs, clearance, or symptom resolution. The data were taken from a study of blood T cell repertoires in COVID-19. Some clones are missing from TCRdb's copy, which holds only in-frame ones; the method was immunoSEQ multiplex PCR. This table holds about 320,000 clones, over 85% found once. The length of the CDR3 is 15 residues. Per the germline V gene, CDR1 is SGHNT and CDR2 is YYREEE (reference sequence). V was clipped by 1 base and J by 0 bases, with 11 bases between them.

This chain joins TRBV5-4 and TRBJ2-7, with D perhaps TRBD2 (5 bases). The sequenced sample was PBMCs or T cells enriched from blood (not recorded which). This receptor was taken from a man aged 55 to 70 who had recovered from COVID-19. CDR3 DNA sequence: TGTGCCAGCAGCTTGAGGAGCGGAAGCTCCTACGAGCAGTACTTC. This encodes CASSLRSGSSYEQYF.